A single sample gave rise to the 3 T cell receptor beta chains below, sequenced in a study of early T cells in non-severe SARS-CoV-2 infection. TCRdb re-called the 5' RACE reads through MiXCR, storing one row per CDR3 protein. The sample gives about 20,000 distinct CDR3 sequences, 3.5% to 4.5% of which show up once; almost 1.5% is in the top ten. The specimen sequenced was whole blood. These TCRs come from an adult who was a healthcare worker with PCR-confirmed SARS-CoV-2 infection or an uninfected control (not recorded which).

A note on this clonotype: A clone one base away is much larger, so this may be a read error. This sequence joins TRBV5-1 and TRBJ2-3; D gene uncertain. V was cut by 0 bases and J by 0 bases, with 8 bases left in between. This CDR3 is built from 15 residues. Germline V CDR1 and CDR2: SGHRS, YFSETQ. For the CDR3, the DNA is TGCGCCAGCAGCTTGGTATGGCCCAGCACAGATACGCAGTATTTT. Translated: CASSLVWPSTDTQYF.

This clonotype showed up many times. This chain connects TRBV3-1 to TRBJ1-1; the D is unclear. Trimming took 1 base from V and 7 from J, leaving 13 bases between them. The CDR3 contains 14 residues. Germline V gene sequence: CDR1 LGHDT, CDR2 YNNKEL (reference sequence). CDR3 loop: CASSQGVGSREAFF. DNA of the CDR3: TGTGCCAGCAGCCAAGGGGTAGGGAGCCGTGAAGCTTTCTTT.

This chain joins TRBV29-1 and TRBJ2-1, with D maybe TRBD2 (5 bases). CDR1 is SQVTM and CDR2 is ANQGSEA in the germline V gene. The V end lost 6 bases, the J end lost 7 bases, and 19 bases lay between the germline ends. The CDR3 totals 14 residues. The CDR3 loop reads CSVQDFAFGNEQFF. CDR3 DNA: TGCAGCGTCCAGGACTTCGCCTTTGGAAATGAGCAGTTCTTC.